The 17 T cell receptor beta chains presented below share a single source sample, sequenced in a study of cytomegalovirus exposure and HLA in healthy donors. The assay was immunoSEQ multiplex PCR, and TCRdb's table has in-frame clones only and misses some. The sample includes 150,000 to 200,000 clones, roughly 83% of them seen just once. Sequenced: PBMCs. These receptors were taken from a young woman in good health and CMV-seronegative.

A remark on this clone: Since a far larger clone is one base different, this is likely a read error. This sequence joins TRBV6-1 and TRBJ2-1; 7 bases are a match to TRBD2. The CDR3 is 13 residues long. V shed 6 bases and J 2 bases; nucleotides not matched to a gene: 1. The germline V gene encodes CDR1 MNHNS and CDR2 SASEGT. The CDR3 DNA is TGTGCCAGCAGCGGGACTACCTACAATGAGCAGTTCTTC. Translating gives CASSGTTYNEQFF.

The CDR3 DNA reads as TGTGCCAGCAGCTTCGGGCAGGGGGTGGAAGCTTTCTTT. Its translation: CASSFGQGVEAFF. The rearrangement links TRBV5-4 to TRBJ1-1, with 7 bases matching TRBD1. CDR3 length equals 13 residues. V shed 2 bases and J 8 bases; nucleotides not matched to a gene: 6. Germline V CDR1 and CDR2: SGHNT, YYREEE (reference sequence).

The chain links TRBV10-3 to TRBJ1-1; possible D gene TRBD1, 6 bases. CDR3 length: 14 amino acids. Trimming cost V 7 bases and J 0 bases, with 12 bases left between them. The germline CDR1 and CDR2 sequences are ENHRY and SYGVKD. The CDR3 is CAITEGDLNTEAFF. The CDR3 DNA follows: TGTGCCATCACCGAGGGGGATCTGAACACTGAAGCTTTCTTT.

The chain uses TRBV11-2 and TRBJ1-4; unclear D gene. Per germline, CDR1 SGHAT and CDR2 FQNNGV. V gave up 5 bases and J gave up 8 bases, with 15 bases separating them. The CDR3 loop spans 14 amino acids. The CDR3 DNA reads as TGTGCCAGCAGCCCCGAACTGGGAGAGGAAAAACTGTTTTTT. Encoded protein: CASSPELGEEKLFF. Combining the CDR3 with reference TRBV11-2 and TRBJ1-4 gives the whole variable domain EAGVAQSPRYKIIEKRQSVAFWCNPISGHATLYWYQQILGQGPKLLIQFQNNGVVDDSQLPKDRFSAERLKGVDSTLKIQPAKLEDSAVYLCASSPELGEEKLFFGSGTQLSVL.

The rearrangement links TRBV6-6 to TRBJ1-5; 7 positions agree with TRBD1. The germline CDR1 and CDR2 sequences are MNHNY and SVGAGI (reference sequence). The V and J ends lost 7 bases and 5 bases, in that order; junction bases with no gene match: 11. The CDR3 has 15 residues. For the CDR3, the DNA is TGTGCCAGCACCAAGGTAGGGGGCAGGGATCAGCCCCAGCATTTT. As protein: CASTKVGGRDQPQHF.

The chain combines TRBV6-1 with TRBJ2-5; 7 bases fit TRBD2. The DNA end lines up better with TRBJ2-7; the J call may be wrong. Germline CDR1 and CDR2: MNHNS and SASEGT. CDR3 length: 15 residues. This CDR3 is CASSEEGGSSYEQYF. In DNA, the CDR3 is TGTGCCAGCAGTGAAGAGGGCGGGAGCTCCTACGAGCAGTACTTC.

This clone was picked up a small number of times. The CDR3 DNA follows: TGTGCCTGGAGTGTACGGGGGAACTATGGCTACACCTTC. Translation: CAWSVRGNYGYTF. This rearrangement joins TRBV30 to TRBJ1-2, with TRBD1 as a possible D gene (5 bases). Trimming cost V 0 bases and J 2 bases, with 7 bases left between them. This CDR3 has 13 residues. Germline assignment: CDR1 GTSNPN and CDR2 SVGIG (reference sequence).

This chain connects TRBV7-6 to TRBJ2-7; D possibly corresponds to TRBD1 (6 bases). The CDR3 is 14 amino acids. V dropped 4 bases and J dropped 4 bases, with 14 bases sitting between them. Germline lookup yields CDR1 SGHVS and CDR2 FNYEAQ. The CDR3 DNA reads as TGTGCCAGCAGCTCTCCCGGGCAGGGGTACGAGCAGTACTTC. As protein: CASSSPGQGYEQYF.

The V gene is TRBV4-2, the J gene TRBJ2-1, with D tentatively TRBD2 (5 bases). The CDR3 spans 14 residues. Germline V gene sequence: CDR1 LGHNA, CDR2 YNFKEQ. V shed 1 base and J shed 12 bases, with 16 bases lying between them. Here the CDR3 DNA reads TGTGCCAGCAGCCAAGCTTCTTGGACTCCACTGCAGTTCTTC. It yields the protein CASSQASWTPLQFF.

This chain connects TRBV7-8 to TRBJ2-5, with TRBD1 matching 9 bases. The CDR3 consists of 18 residues. V lost 1 base to trimming and J lost 5 bases; unmatched junction nucleotides: 14. Germline CDR1 is SGHVS and CDR2 is FQNEAQ. CDR3 nucleotides: TGTGCCAGCAGCTTAGGGCGGGACAGGGTGAAGGTCACGGAGACCCAGTACTTC. Translating gives CASSLGRDRVKVTETQYF.

The chain has TRBV18 and TRBJ1-4; D ambiguous. In germline, CDR1 is KGHSH, CDR2 LQKENI. The ends were cut back, 5 bases at V and 0 bases at J, with 7 bases in the middle. The CDR3 extends over 14 amino acids. The CDR3 is CASSERATNEKLFF. DNA of the CDR3: TGTGCCAGCTCAGAGAGGGCAACTAATGAAAAACTGTTTTTT.

V is TRBV19 and J is TRBJ2-3, with TRBD2 matching over 12 bases. V lost 3 bases and J lost 6; bases outside the gene matches: 1. Germline V CDR1 and CDR2: LNHDA, SQIVND (reference sequence). This CDR3 is built from 14 residues. CDR3: CASSILAGGDTQYF. Here the CDR3 DNA reads TGTGCCAGTAGTATCCTAGCGGGAGGGGATACGCAGTATTTT.

The chain carries TRBV5-1 and TRBJ1-2; 8 bases align to TRBD1. V shed 5 bases and J 8 bases; nucleotides not matched to a gene: 11. CDR1 is SGHRS, CDR2 YFSETQ, per germline. There are 14 residues in the CDR3. In DNA, the CDR3 is TGCGCCAGCAGTTCGTCCACAGGGGGGAAAGGCTACACCTTC. Protein: CASSSSTGGKGYTF.

The V and J genes are TRBV5-1 and TRBJ1-2; 7 bases match TRBD1. Germline CDR1 SGHRS, CDR2 YFSETQ. After removal of 5 bases from V and 1 base from J, the junction contained 26 bases not matched to a gene. The CDR3 is 21 residues long. The chain's CDR3 is CASSPEPPRQGTLSLNYGYTF. CDR3 DNA sequence: TGCGCCAGCAGTCCGGAACCCCCAAGACAGGGAACTTTATCCCTTAACTATGGCTACACCTTC.

This clone has just one count. The chain links TRBV9 to TRBJ2-5; 7 bases map to TRBD1. J was trimmed by 5 bases and V by 4 bases; bases with no gene match: 14. Looked up from germline, CDR1 is SGDLS and CDR2 is YYNGEE. This CDR3 comprises 16 residues. The CDR3 coding sequence is TGTGCCAGCAGCCCGAGACTCCAGGGGGTATGGGAGACCCAGTACTTC. Translated, it gives CASSPRLQGVWETQYF.

This rearrangement joins TRBV6-5 to TRBJ1-5; perhaps TRBD1 as D (6 bases). Deletions cut 9 bases from V and 6 bases from J, with 21 bases between. Germline CDR1 and CDR2: MNHEY and SVGAGI. This CDR3 region has 15 residues. The CDR3 sequence is CASRSGGAEGQPQHF. The CDR3 coding sequence is TGTGCCAGTCGGTCCGGGGGGGCGGAAGGTCAGCCCCAGCATTTT.

The gene calls are TRBV15 and TRBJ1-1; no clear D gene. The CDR3 is made up of 13 amino acids. Germline-derived CDR1 and CDR2 are LNHNV and YYDKDF (reference sequence). V shed 5 bases and J shed 5 bases, with 12 bases lying between them. The CDR3 loop is CATSLTPETEAFF. CDR3 DNA: TGTGCCACCAGCCTTACCCCCGAGACTGAAGCTTTCTTT.